This T cell receptor (beta chain) was captured in a study of blood T cell repertoires in COVID-19. Background on the study: From the United States, Italy and Spain came samples of acute and convalescent COVID-19. T cells, B-cell-depleted T cells, or PBMCs supplied cDNA or gDNA.

In the authors' workflow: Estimates of nucleated cell counts were drawn from the amplification of reference gene primers. This table comes from immunoSEQ multiplex PCR, and its TCRdb copy is limited to in-frame clones, with some not included. Clone size and V and J calls were adopted from that table, with D and trimming inferred from the DNA. This table has about 72,000 clones, 91% appearing once. The germline V gene encodes CDR1 MDHEN and CDR2 SYDVKM. With V trimmed by 4 bases and J by 3 bases, 3 bases remained unmatched. The length of the CDR3 is 14 residues. This clone was seen a single time. The gene calls are TRBV28 and TRBJ2-7; 10 nucleotides align to TRBD1. The receptor comes from a human donor in a cohort sampled during active COVID-19. Input material: peripheral blood. CDR3 in amino acids: CASSSGTGVYEQYF. The CDR3 DNA is TGTGCCAGCAGTTCCGGGACAGGGGTCTACGAGCAGTACTTC.